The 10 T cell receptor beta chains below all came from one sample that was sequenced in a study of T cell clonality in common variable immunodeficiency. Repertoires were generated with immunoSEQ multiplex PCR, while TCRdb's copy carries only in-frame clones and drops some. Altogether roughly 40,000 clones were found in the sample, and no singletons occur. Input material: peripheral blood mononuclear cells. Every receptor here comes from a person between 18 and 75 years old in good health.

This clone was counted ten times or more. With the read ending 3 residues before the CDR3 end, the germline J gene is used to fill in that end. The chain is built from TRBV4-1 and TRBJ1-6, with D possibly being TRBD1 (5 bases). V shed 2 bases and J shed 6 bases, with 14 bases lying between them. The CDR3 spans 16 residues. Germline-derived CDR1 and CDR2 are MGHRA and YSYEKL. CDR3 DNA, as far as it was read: TGCGCCAGCAGCCAATTTGGAGACAGCCTTAATTCACCC. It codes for CASSQFGDSLNSP. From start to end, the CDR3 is CASSQFGDSLNSPLHF.

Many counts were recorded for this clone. CDR3 in amino acids: CASRPDRGATNEKLFF. The part of the CDR3 DNA that was read is TGTGCCAGCAGACCAGACAGGGGGGCCACTAATGAAAAA. The genes are TRBV28 and TRBJ1-4, with TRBD1 matching over 9 bases. The read ends 3 residues early relative to the CDR3; the germline J gene fills the gap. Germline lookup yields CDR1 MDHEN and CDR2 SYDVKM. The CDR3 sequence is 16 residues long. J gave up 2 bases and V 6 bases, and 7 bases lay outside the gene matches.

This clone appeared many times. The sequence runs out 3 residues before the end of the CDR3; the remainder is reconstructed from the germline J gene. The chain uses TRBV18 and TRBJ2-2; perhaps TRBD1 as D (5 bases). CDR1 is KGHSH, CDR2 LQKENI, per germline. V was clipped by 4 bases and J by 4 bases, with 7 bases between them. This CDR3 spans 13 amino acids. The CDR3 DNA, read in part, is TGTGCCAGCTCACTCCAGGGCACCGGGGAG. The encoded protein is CASSLQGTGE. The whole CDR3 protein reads CASSLQGTGELFF. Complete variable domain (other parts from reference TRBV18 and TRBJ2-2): NAGVMQNPRHLVRRRGQEARLRCSPMKGHSHVYWYRQLPEEGLKFMVYLQKENIIDESGMPKERFSAEFPKEGPSILRIQQVVRGDSAAYFCASSLQGTGELFFGEGSRLTVL.

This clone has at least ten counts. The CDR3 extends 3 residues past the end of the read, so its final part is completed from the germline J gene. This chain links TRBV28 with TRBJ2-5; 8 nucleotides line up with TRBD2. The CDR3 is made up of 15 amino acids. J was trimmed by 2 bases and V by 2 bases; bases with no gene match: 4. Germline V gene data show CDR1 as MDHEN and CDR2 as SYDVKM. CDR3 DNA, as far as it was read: TGTGCCAGCAGTTTAAGGATAGCGGGACAAGAGACC. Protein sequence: CASSLRIAGQET. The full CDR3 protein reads CASSLRIAGQETQYF.

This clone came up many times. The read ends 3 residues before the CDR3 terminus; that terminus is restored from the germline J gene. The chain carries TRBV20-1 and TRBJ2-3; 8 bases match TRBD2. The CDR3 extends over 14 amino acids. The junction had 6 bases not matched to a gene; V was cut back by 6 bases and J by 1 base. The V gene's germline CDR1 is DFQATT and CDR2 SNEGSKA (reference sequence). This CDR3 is CSAVLAEGTDTQYF. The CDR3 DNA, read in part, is TGCAGTGCCGTACTAGCGGAGGGCACAGATACG.

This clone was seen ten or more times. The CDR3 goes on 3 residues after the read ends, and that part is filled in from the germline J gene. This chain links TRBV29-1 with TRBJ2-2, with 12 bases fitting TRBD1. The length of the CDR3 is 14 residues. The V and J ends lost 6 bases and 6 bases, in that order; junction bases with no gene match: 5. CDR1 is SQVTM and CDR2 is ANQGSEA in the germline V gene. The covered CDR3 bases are TGCAGCGTGAGGGGACAGGGGGCCCCCGGGGAG. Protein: CSVRGQGAPGE. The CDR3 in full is CSVRGQGAPGELFF.

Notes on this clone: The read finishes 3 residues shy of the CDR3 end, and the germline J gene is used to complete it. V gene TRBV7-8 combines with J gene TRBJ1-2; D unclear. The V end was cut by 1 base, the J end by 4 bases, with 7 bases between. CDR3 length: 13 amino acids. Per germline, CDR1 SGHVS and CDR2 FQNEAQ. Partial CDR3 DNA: TGTGCCAGCAGCTTAGAGGCCAGCTATGGC. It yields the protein CASSLEASYG. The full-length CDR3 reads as CASSLEASYGYTF.

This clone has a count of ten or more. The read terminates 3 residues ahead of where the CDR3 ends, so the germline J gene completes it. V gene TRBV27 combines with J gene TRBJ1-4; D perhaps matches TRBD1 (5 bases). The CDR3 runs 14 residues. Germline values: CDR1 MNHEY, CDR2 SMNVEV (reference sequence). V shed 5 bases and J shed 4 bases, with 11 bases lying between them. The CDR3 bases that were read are TGTGCCAGCAGTATCCAGGGTTTTAATGAAAAA. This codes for CASSIQGFNEK. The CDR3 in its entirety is CASSIQGFNEKLFF. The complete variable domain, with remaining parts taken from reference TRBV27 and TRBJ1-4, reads EAQVTQNPRYLITVTGKKLTVTCSQNMNHEYMSWYRQDPGLGLRQIYYSMNVEVTDKGDVPEGYKVSRKEKRNFPLILESPSPNQTSLYFCASSIQGFNEKLFFGSGTQLSVL.

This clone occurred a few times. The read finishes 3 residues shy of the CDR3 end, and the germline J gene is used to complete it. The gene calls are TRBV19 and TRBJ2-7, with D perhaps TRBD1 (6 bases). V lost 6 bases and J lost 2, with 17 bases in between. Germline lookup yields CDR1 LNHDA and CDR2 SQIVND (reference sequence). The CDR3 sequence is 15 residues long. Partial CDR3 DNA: TGTGCCAGTAGCCCCCCAGGGGCCCTTCCCTACGAG. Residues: CASSPPGALPYE. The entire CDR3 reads CASSPPGALPYEQYF.

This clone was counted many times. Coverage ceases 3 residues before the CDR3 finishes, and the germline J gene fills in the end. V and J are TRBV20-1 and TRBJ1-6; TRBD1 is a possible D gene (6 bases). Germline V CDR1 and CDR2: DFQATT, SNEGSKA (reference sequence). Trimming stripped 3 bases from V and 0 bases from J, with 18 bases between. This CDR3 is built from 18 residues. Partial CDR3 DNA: TGCAGTGCTAGGAGGGGACATGGCACTAGCTCCTATAATTCACCC. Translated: CSARRGHGTSSYNSP. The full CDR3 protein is CSARRGHGTSSYNSPLHF.